This T cell receptor beta chain came from a study of cytomegalovirus exposure and HLA in healthy donors. Study-wide results and limits: Reported results showed that the classifier diagnosed cytomegalovirus status with high specificity and sensitivity.

The germline V gene has CDR1 GTSNPN and CDR2 SVGIG (reference sequence). J gave up 1 base and V 3 bases, and 6 bases lay outside the gene matches. CDR3 length: 14 residues. TCRdb's table, derived via immunoSEQ multiplex PCR, lists solely in-frame clones and lacks some. The table lists about 160,000 clones, roughly 90% of them singletons. Concerning this clone: As yet, its antigen is unknown.

This clonotype was sampled from a man aged 18 to 30 in good health and CMV-seropositive. Sequencing used PBMCs. J is TRBJ2-7 and V is TRBV30; 7 bases align to TRBD1. The chain's CDR3 is CAWRADRVSYEQYF. As DNA, the CDR3 is TGTGCCTGGAGGGCCGACAGGGTATCCTACGAGCAGTACTTC.